This TCR beta chain was sequenced for a study of cytomegalovirus exposure and HLA in healthy donors. In the PCR, 60 Vbeta and 13 Jbeta primers were used. Clones were sequenced by immunoSEQ multiplex PCR, and TCRdb holds only the in-frame ones, with some missing. Here the sample spans over 70,000 clones, about 80% being singletons. General study results and limits: Across donors, presence/absence analyses took sequencing depth to be roughly uniform. Generally TCR sequences proved uncommon, though certain public TCRs appeared in numerous donors. Cytomegalovirus association was assigned to about 150 TCR beta chains. Analysis was carried out at a later point, and it linked a missense DCLRE1C variant to TCR beta V- and J-gene trimming.

A remark on this clone: Its cognate antigen is unknown.

The TCR was taken from a male donor in good health and CMV-seronegative. Sequencing was done on a sample of PBMCs.

CDR3 sequence reads: CASSMQASTGELFF. The CDR3, as DNA: TGTGCCAGCAGTATGCAGGCAAGCACCGGGGAGCTGTTTTTT. The V gene is TRBV11-2, the J gene TRBJ2-2; no clear D gene. V was shortened by 6 bases and J by 4 bases, with 12 bases between the two germline ends. This CDR3 spans 14 amino acids. The germline gives CDR1 SGHAT, CDR2 FQNNGV.